This T cell receptor beta chain stems from a study of T cell repertoires in cytomegalovirus infection. The overall study: Matching HLA type, along with CMV infection, was indicated by public TCR beta signatures.

General study points: Clonotype analysis showed dominance of the ex vivo response by HLA-C-restricted CMV-specific TCR beta clonotypes. Carriage of CMV together with the relevant HLA was identifiable through cumulative public TCR beta family frequency.

This clonotype was counted a few times. Its specificity is not known. MiXCR, applied by TCRdb to the reads, yields one record per CDR3 protein. The sample carries more than 200,000 distinct CDR3 sequences, approximately 9.1% recorded once. CDR1 SGDLS and CDR2 YYNGEE come from the germline V gene. V lost 0 bases and J lost 1, with 10 bases in between. The CDR3 spans 15 residues. J is TRBJ1-1 and V is TRBV9; weak D call: TRBD1 (5 bases). Sequencing input: PBMCs. The TCR sequence derives from a human donor in good health (CMV status not recorded). Some clones in this sample may be carry-over from other donors' samples. The CDR3 sequence is CASSVDGGANTEAFF. Here the CDR3 DNA reads TGTGCCAGCAGCGTAGATGGAGGGGCGAACACTGAAGCTTTCTTT.